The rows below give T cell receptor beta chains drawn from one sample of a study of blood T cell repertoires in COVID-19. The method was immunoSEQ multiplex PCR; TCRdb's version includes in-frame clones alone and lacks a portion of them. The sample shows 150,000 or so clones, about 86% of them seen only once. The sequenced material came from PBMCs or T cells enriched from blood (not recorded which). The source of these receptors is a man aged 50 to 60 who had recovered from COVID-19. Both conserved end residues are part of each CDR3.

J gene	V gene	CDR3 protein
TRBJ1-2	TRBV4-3	CASSQDPGQGGYTF
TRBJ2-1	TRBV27	CASRKPGNEQFF
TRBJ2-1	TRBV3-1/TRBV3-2	CASSQGLAGGTGNEQFF
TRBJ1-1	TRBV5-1	CASSLLQRQGRWRDTEAFF
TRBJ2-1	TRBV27	CASSFPRLAGGPNEQFF
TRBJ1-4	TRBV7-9	CASSLQGSSTNEKLFF
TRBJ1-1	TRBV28	CASSPGGYRNTEAFF
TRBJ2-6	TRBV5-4	CASSSSSTGVDGANVLTF
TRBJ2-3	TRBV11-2	CASSLLDTQYF
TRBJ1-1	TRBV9	CASSVGAGGSITEAFF
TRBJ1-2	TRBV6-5	CASGRNYGYTF
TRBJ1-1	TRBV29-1	CSVEDPGAEAFF
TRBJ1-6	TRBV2	CATLQDRASNSPLHF
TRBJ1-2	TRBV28	CASIARGRWGYTF
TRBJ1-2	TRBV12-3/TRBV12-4	CASSSQGNYGYTF
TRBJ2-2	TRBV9	CASSVASGRLTGELFF
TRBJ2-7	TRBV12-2	CASRQDRGNEQYF
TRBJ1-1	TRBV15	CATSRERQGARSTEAFF
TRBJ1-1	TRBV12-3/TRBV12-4	CASTGGRNTEAFF
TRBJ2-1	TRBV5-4	CASRRGDRGLEQFF
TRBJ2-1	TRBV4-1	CASSQDIRVEQFF
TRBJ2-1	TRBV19	CASSRRGGYNEQFF
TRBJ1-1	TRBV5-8	CASSLQGKAFF
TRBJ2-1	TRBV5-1	CASSDYRGLFNEQFF
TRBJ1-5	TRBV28	CASSLFGLGNQPQHF
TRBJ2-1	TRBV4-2	CASSPQSASKDNEQFF
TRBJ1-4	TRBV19	CASRTQQGEKLFF
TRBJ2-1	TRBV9	CASSVELRDYDNEQFF
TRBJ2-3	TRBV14	CASSQRTGLFDTQYF
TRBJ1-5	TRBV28	CASSRDRGRNQPQHF
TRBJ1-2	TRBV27	CASRKPGQVYGYTF
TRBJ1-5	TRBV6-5	CASRQGSNQPQHF